Below are 31 T cell receptor beta chains sequenced from a single sample in a study of blood T cell repertoires in COVID-19. Only in-frame clones appear in the TCRdb table, and some are missing; sequencing was by immunoSEQ multiplex PCR. Of roughly 100,000 clones listed, around nine tenths are singletons. The material sequenced was peripheral blood. These receptors were collected from an elderly woman with acute or convalescent COVID-19.

The gene calls are TRBV29-1 and TRBJ2-7; 8 positions agree with TRBD1. CDR3 length equals 14 residues. Germline trimming cut 5 bases from V and 3 bases from J; bases unmatched to any gene: 9. Germline loops: CDR1 SQVTM, CDR2 ANQGSEA. The DNA for the CDR3 is TGCAGCGTTCTCACCGACAGGGGTAACTACGAGCAGTACTTC. Protein product: CSVLTDRGNYEQYF.

This sequence joins TRBV12-3 or TRBV12-4 and TRBJ1-2; TRBD1 is a possible D gene (6 bases). The CDR3 totals 13 residues. V gave up 6 bases and J gave up 7 bases, with 15 bases separating them. CDR3 in amino acids: CASRPTGTGGYTF. The CDR3 DNA reads TGTGCCAGCAGACCAACAGGGACGGGTGGCTACACCTTC.

The chain is built from TRBV3-1 (or the pseudogene TRBV3-2) and TRBJ2-2, with D possibly matching TRBD2 (6 bases). The germline V and J ends were trimmed by 1 base and 6 bases, with 9 bases remaining between them. From germline, CDR1 is LGHDT and CDR2 YNNKEL (reference sequence). CDR3 length: 14 amino acids. The CDR3 sequence is CASSQVGEAGELFF. The CDR3 nucleotides are TGTGCCAGCAGCCAAGTGGGGGAGGCCGGGGAGCTGTTTTTT.

V is TRBV9 and J is TRBJ2-1; TRBD2 matches 10 bases. The CDR3 extends over 15 amino acids. Germline CDR1 and CDR2: SGDLS and YYNGEE. Trimming at V came to 4 bases and at J to 2 bases, leaving 3 bases not matched to a gene. The CDR3 coding sequence is TGTGCCAGCAGCTCTAGCGGGGGAACCTACAATGAGCAGTTCTTC. Translation gives CASSSSGGTYNEQFF.

This clone was counted between two and nine times. The V and J genes are TRBV7-6 and TRBJ1-3, with 8 positions matching TRBD1. Germline V gene data show CDR1 as SGHVS and CDR2 as FNYEAQ. The ends lost 5 bases at V and 4 bases at J; junction bases unmatched: 10. The CDR3 has 16 amino acids. The CDR3: CASSTGQGGTGNTIYF. Here the CDR3 DNA reads TGTGCCAGCAGCACCGGACAGGGAGGTACAGGAAACACCATATATTTT.

This chain uses TRBV30 with TRBJ1-2; D perhaps matches TRBD1 (6 bases). The CDR3 is 14 residues long. Germline V gene data show CDR1 as GTSNPN and CDR2 as SVGIG (reference sequence). Trimming took off 1 base at V and 7 bases at J, with 16 bases between the two ends. Written as DNA, the CDR3 is TGTGCCTGGAGTGACCTAGGGGGGGACGGTGGCTACACCTTC. This translates into CAWSDLGGDGGYTF.

The chain combines TRBV5-1 with TRBJ2-1; 10 nucleotides align to TRBD1. The germline CDR1 and CDR2 sequences are SGHRS and YFSETQ. Germline trimming cut 4 bases from V and 1 base from J; bases unmatched to any gene: 5. The CDR3 is made up of 16 amino acids. CDR3 DNA: TGCGCCAGCAGCCCACGACAGGGGGCTTCCTACAATGAGCAGTTCTTC. As protein: CASSPRQGASYNEQFF. Variable domain in full (rest from reference TRBV5-1 and TRBJ2-1): KAGVTQTPRYLIKTRGQQVTLSCSPISGHRSVSWYQQTPGQGLQFLFEYFSETQRNKGNFPGRFSGRQFSNSRSEMNVSTLELGDSALYLCASSPRQGASYNEQFFGPGTRLTVL.

This clone was found a few times. The CDR3 protein is CASSFAGEGNTIYF. The CDR3 coding sequence is TGTGCCAGCAGCTTCGCAGGGGAAGGAAACACCATATATTTT. The chain carries TRBV5-8 and TRBJ1-3; D is possibly TRBD1 (6 bases). Trimming left V 2 bases short and J 4 bases short, with 10 bases between. The germline V gene encodes CDR1 SGHTS and CDR2 YDEGEE. This CDR3 is 14 amino acids long.

This clone came up a few times. This sequence joins TRBV18 and TRBJ2-7, with D possibly being TRBD2 (6 bases). The CDR3 has 14 residues. The germline gives CDR1 KGHSH, CDR2 LQKENI. V was pared by 6 bases and J by 5 bases, with 17 bases between. CDR3 in DNA: TGTGCCAGCTCCCCTTCGGGGGTTTTCAACGAGCAGTACTTC. Its protein is CASSPSGVFNEQYF.

A remark on this clone: The same CDR3 arises from other DNA sequences in this sample as well. The gene calls are TRBV5-1 and TRBJ1-1; D possibly corresponds to TRBD1 (6 bases). Germline V gene lookup returns CDR1 SGHRS and CDR2 YFSETQ. V was shortened by 0 bases and J by 5 bases, with 11 bases between the two germline ends. This CDR3 contains 14 residues. The CDR3 is CASSLVVQGTEAFF. CDR3 nucleotide sequence: TGCGCCAGCAGCTTGGTGGTTCAGGGGACTGAAGCTTTCTTT. Looking up the rest from reference TRBV5-1 and TRBJ1-1 gives the full variable domain: KAGVTQTPRYLIKTRGQQVTLSCSPISGHRSVSWYQQTPGQGLQFLFEYFSETQRNKGNFPGRFSGRQFSNSRSEMNVSTLELGDSALYLCASSLVVQGTEAFFGQGTRLTVV.

This clone was seen more than once but under ten times. The genes are TRBV9 and TRBJ2-7; TRBD1 is a possible D gene (5 bases). Germline CDR1 SGDLS, CDR2 YYNGEE. The ends were cut back, 4 bases at V and 2 bases at J, with 13 bases in the middle. The CDR3 is 14 amino acids. The CDR3 DNA sequence: TGTGCCAGCAGCCCGAGACAGAGACCCTACGAGCAGTACTTC. It is translated as CASSPRQRPYEQYF.

This clone has more than one count but fewer than ten. The genes are TRBV4-2 and TRBJ2-3; D is possibly TRBD1 (5 bases). The CDR3 consists of 14 residues. Per the germline V gene, CDR1 is LGHNA and CDR2 is YNFKEQ. Trimming took off 0 bases at V and 4 bases at J, with 8 bases between the two ends. The CDR3 sequence: CASSQDRGSDTQYF. The CDR3 bases are TGTGCCAGCAGCCAAGATAGGGGCTCAGATACGCAGTATTTT.

CDR3 in DNA: TGTGCCAGCCTAAGGCAGGGGAGCTCCTATAATTCACCCCTCCACTTT. This gives the protein CASLRQGSSYNSPLHF. V usage is TRBV21-1 and J usage is TRBJ1-6; the table gives TRBD1 as D, unverified against the DNA. TRBV21-1 is a pseudogene segment. The CDR3 length is 16 residues.

A single count supports this clone. The chain employs TRBV2 and TRBJ2-7, with D possibly matching TRBD2 (7 bases). Trimming shortened V by 2 bases and J by 6 bases, and 14 bases separated the two germline ends. Germline V CDR1 and CDR2: SNHLY, FYNNEI. This CDR3 comprises 14 residues. This CDR3 is CASSETGGLSEQYF. The CDR3 nucleotides read TGTGCCAGCAGTGAAACGGGGGGCCTTAGCGAGCAGTACTTC.

This chain links TRBV4-2 with TRBJ1-2; 7 bases line up with TRBD1. The CDR3 is made up of 16 amino acids. Germline CDR1 LGHNA, CDR2 YNFKEQ. Trimming removed 0 bases from V and 4 bases from J; junction bases left unmatched: 8. The CDR3 nucleotides are TGTGCCAGCAGCCAAGAGCCCGGGACAGCCATCTATGGCTACACCTTC. Translated, it gives CASSQEPGTAIYGYTF.

This chain connects TRBV9 to TRBJ2-3; weak D call: TRBD1 (6 bases). Between the trimmed V and J ends, which lost 0 bases and 5 bases, there was a span of 19 bases. Germline CDR1 reads SGDLS; CDR2 reads YYNGEE. This CDR3 has 17 residues. CDR3 bases: TGTGCCAGCAGCGTAGCTGGGGGCCGGCTAGTAGTAGATACGCAGTATTTT. Translation: CASSVAGGRLVVDTQYF.

CDR3 in DNA: TGTGCCAGCTCACCACTGGGGGGGAACACTGAAGCTTTCTTT. Amino acid sequence: CASSPLGGNTEAFF. The chain couples TRBV18 to TRBJ1-1, with a weak D call TRBD1 (5 bases). This CDR3 has 14 residues. The germline CDR1 and CDR2 sequences are KGHSH and LQKENI. V lost 1 base and J lost 1, with 7 bases in between.

The V gene is TRBV24-1, the J gene TRBJ1-2, with D possibly matching TRBD1 (5 bases). The CDR3 length is 12 residues. The germline CDR1 and CDR2 sequences are KGHDR and SFDVKD. The V end was cut by 6 bases, the J end by 5 bases, with 9 bases between. The CDR3 bases are TGTGCCACCAGTACGGACACTTATGGCTACACCTTC. The encoded protein is CATSTDTYGYTF.

Here the CDR3 reads CASSYGQGGSYEQYF. The CDR3 DNA follows: TGCGCCAGCAGCTACGGACAGGGAGGGAGCTACGAGCAGTACTTC. The chain has TRBV5-1 and TRBJ2-7; D possibly corresponds to TRBD1 (8 bases). V was pared by 3 bases and J by 3 bases, with 16 bases between. From germline, CDR1 is SGHRS and CDR2 YFSETQ. The CDR3 runs to 15 residues.

This sequence joins TRBV30 and TRBJ1-4; D gene uncertain. In germline, CDR1 is GTSNPN, CDR2 SVGIG (reference sequence). The CDR3 loop spans 16 amino acids. V was shortened by 0 bases and J by 0 bases, with 11 bases between the two germline ends. The CDR3 reads CAWSVAVRTTNEKLFF. The CDR3 DNA sequence: TGTGCCTGGAGTGTAGCCGTGAGAACAACTAATGAAAAACTGTTTTTT.

For this clone: The sample contains more than one DNA sequence encoding this CDR3. The chain joins TRBV7-9 to TRBJ1-4, with D possibly matching TRBD1 (5 bases). Germline-derived CDR1 and CDR2 are SEHNR and FQNEAQ (reference sequence). The CDR3 has 15 amino acids. V was pared by 5 bases and J by 10 bases, with 20 bases between. CDR3 in amino acids: CASSPLGQGGRKLFF. CDR3 coding DNA: TGTGCCAGCAGCCCCTTGGGGCAGGGAGGAAGAAAACTGTTTTTT.

The rearrangement joins TRBV5-4 to TRBJ2-7, with 14 bases aligning to TRBD2. The CDR3 length is 16 residues. Germline V gives CDR1 SGHNT, CDR2 YYREEE (reference sequence). Trimming cost V 4 bases and J 2 bases; bases outside gene matches: 5. CDR3 DNA: TGTGCCAGCAGCCCGGGACTAGCGGGGGACACCTACGAGCAGTACTTC. Translating gives CASSPGLAGDTYEQYF.

V gene TRBV11-1 combines with J gene TRBJ1-2, with D possibly being TRBD1 (5 bases). CDR1 is SGHAT, CDR2 FQDESV, per germline (reference sequence). Trimming removed 4 bases at V and 4 bases at J, with 10 bases between. The CDR3 length is 13 residues. CDR3 DNA sequence: TGTGCCAGCAGCTCGCGGGGGGGCTATGGCTACACCTTC. Protein sequence: CASSSRGGYGYTF.

Here the CDR3 reads CASSLRGSQTNEKLFF. CDR3 sequence (DNA): TGTGCCAGCAGCTTACGAGGGAGTCAAACTAATGAAAAACTGTTTTTT. The chain carries TRBV7-9 and TRBJ1-4; D is unresolved. CDR3 length: 16 amino acids. Germline V lookup: CDR1 SEHNR, CDR2 FQNEAQ (reference sequence). V gave up 2 bases and J gave up 1 base, with 11 bases separating them. Filled out from reference TRBV7-9 and TRBJ1-4, the complete variable domain reads DTGVSQNPRHKITKRGQNVTFRCDPISEHNRLYWYRQTLGQGPEFLTYFQNEAQLEKSRLLSDRFSAERPKGSFSTLEIQRTEQGDSAMYLCASSLRGSQTNEKLFFGSGTQLSVL.

The V call is TRBV5-1, the J call TRBJ1-1, with D perhaps matching TRBD1 (5 bases). The CDR3 runs 15 residues. Germline V gene sequence: CDR1 SGHRS, CDR2 YFSETQ. V lost 4 bases to trimming and J lost 4 bases, with 17 bases between them. The CDR3 region is CASSRELGQGTEAFF. The CDR3 coding sequence is TGCGCCAGCAGCCGTGAGTTGGGGCAGGGCACTGAAGCTTTCTTT.

The rearrangement joins TRBV24-1 to TRBJ2-7; 8 nucleotides align to TRBD1. Germline V gives CDR1 KGHDR, CDR2 SFDVKD. J was trimmed by 3 bases and V by 7 bases; bases with no gene match: 7. CDR3 length: 14 amino acids. The CDR3 nucleotides read TGTGCCACCAGCGCCACCGGACAGGGCTACGAGCAGTACTTC. Protein: CATSATGQGYEQYF.

In its sample, this clone was seen once. This chain joins TRBV24-1 and TRBJ2-7; D may be TRBD1 (6 bases). The CDR3 loop spans 12 amino acids. V was pared by 3 bases and J by 6 bases, with 8 bases between. CDR1 is KGHDR and CDR2 is SFDVKD in the germline V gene. The CDR3 region has the DNA TGTGCCACCAGTGATACAGGGACCGAGCAGTACTTC. Its protein product is CATSDTGTEQYF.

The CDR3 DNA reads as TGTGCCAGCAGTGAACGGAGACAGGGGTTCAACGAGCAGTACTTC. Translating gives CASSERRQGFNEQYF. This chain connects TRBV6-1 to TRBJ2-7; 8 nucleotides align to TRBD1. This CDR3 has 15 amino acids. Looked up from germline, CDR1 is MNHNS and CDR2 is SASEGT. V shed 2 bases, J shed 5 bases, and the junction held 8 bases outside the gene matches.

V is TRBV6-1 and J is TRBJ2-7, with 12 nucleotides matching TRBD2. Trimming cost V 3 bases and J 3 bases; bases outside gene matches: 9. The CDR3 is 17 residues long. Germline assignment: CDR1 MNHNS and CDR2 SASEGT. CDR3 DNA: TGTGCCAGCAGTGATTCGGGGCTAGCGGGAGGGTTCTACGAGCAGTACTTC. It is translated as CASSDSGLAGGFYEQYF.

This rearrangement joins TRBV3-1 (or the pseudogene TRBV3-2) to TRBJ2-3; tentative D call: TRBD1 (6 bases). V was clipped by 8 bases and J by 3 bases, with 18 bases between them. CDR1 and CDR2 from the germline V gene are LGHDT and YNNKEL (reference sequence). This CDR3 region has 15 residues. In DNA form, the CDR3 reads TGTGCCAGCTCACCGCAGGGGTCTTTAACAGATACGCAGTATTTT. Residues: CASSPQGSLTDTQYF.

This clone appeared once. The gene calls are TRBV5-6 and TRBJ2-7, with a tentative D call TRBD1 (5 bases). The germline V gene encodes CDR1 SGHDT and CDR2 YYEEEE. The CDR3 is made up of 12 amino acids. Between the trimmed V and J ends, which lost 3 bases and 3 bases, there was a span of 7 bases. CDR3 region: CASSWQGYEQYF. The CDR3 region has the DNA TGTGCCAGCAGCTGGCAGGGCTACGAGCAGTACTTC.